This is a list of T cell receptor beta chains from one sample in a study of molecular identifiers for immune sequencing clone quantification. TCRdb used MiXCR to reprocess the PCR reads, holding one entry per CDR3 protein. There are about 640,000 distinct CDR3 sequences in the sample; 15% to 20% occur only once, and roughly 0.9% lies in the top ten. Sequencing input: naive CD8+ T cells from blood, with Jurkat cell RNA spiked in. The receptors stem from a human donor in good health. Some libraries in this study had Jurkat cell RNA spiked in. Each CDR3 is given without its conserved first and last residue. Fields, in order: V gene, J gene, CDR3 protein.

V gene: TRBV15; J gene: TRBJ2-3; CDR3 protein: ATSRAGGHSTDTQY
V gene: TRBV7-3; J gene: TRBJ2-1; CDR3 protein: ASSLKGGSPSGPYNEQF
V gene: TRBV19; J gene: TRBJ2-3; CDR3 protein: ASNGGADTQY
V gene: TRBV5-6; J gene: TRBJ2-7; CDR3 protein: ASSLVRDRANEQY
V gene: TRBV30; J gene: TRBJ2-1; CDR3 protein: AWTIGTEQF
V gene: TRBV5-5; J gene: TRBJ2-3; CDR3 protein: ASSWEGGPPWDTQY
V gene: TRBV4-3; J gene: TRBJ2-4; CDR3 protein: ASSEGTGEENIQY
V gene: TRBV11-2; J gene: TRBJ2-3; CDR3 protein: ASSPWGVAEDTQY
V gene: TRBV12-3/TRBV12-4; J gene: TRBJ2-5; CDR3 protein: ASSPSRQETQY
V gene: TRBV5-8; J gene: TRBJ2-2; CDR3 protein: ASSFGQGLPGELF
V gene: TRBV2; J gene: TRBJ1-5; CDR3 protein: ASERGEYSNQPQH
V gene: TRBV7-9; J gene: TRBJ2-3; CDR3 protein: ASSLQPSSSDTQY
V gene: TRBV10-2; J gene: TRBJ1-2; CDR3 protein: ASSESTANYGYT
V gene: TRBV30; J gene: TRBJ1-1; CDR3 protein: AWGALRNTEAF
V gene: TRBV12-3/TRBV12-4; J gene: TRBJ2-3; CDR3 protein: ASSPQTPDTQY
V gene: TRBV13; J gene: TRBJ2-3; CDR3 protein: ASSQGLAGVGDTQY
V gene: TRBV11-3; J gene: TRBJ2-3; CDR3 protein: ASSPTSAEIPDTQY
V gene: TRBV30; J gene: TRBJ2-7; CDR3 protein: AWSSGRVDH
V gene: TRBV4-2; J gene: TRBJ2-3; CDR3 protein: ASSPRDSGTDTQY
V gene: TRBV7-6; J gene: TRBJ2-5; CDR3 protein: ASSLDRGGGLQETQY
V gene: TRBV10-3; J gene: TRBJ2-3; CDR3 protein: AIRDLDGERTHTDTQY
V gene: TRBV5-1; J gene: TRBJ2-5; CDR3 protein: ASSFPGGLADGETQY
V gene: TRBV7-9; J gene: TRBJ1-3; CDR3 protein: ASVVGGPGNTIY
V gene: TRBV4-3; J gene: TRBJ2-3; CDR3 protein: ASSQAASGITDTQY
V gene: TRBV7-9; J gene: TRBJ2-5; CDR3 protein: ASSSFSGQGEETQH
V gene: TRBV20-1; J gene: TRBJ1-3; CDR3 protein: SARARNTGNTIY
V gene: TRBV7-9; J gene: TRBJ2-7; CDR3 protein: ASSHTSGDRGLEQY
V gene: TRBV30; J gene: TRBJ2-3; CDR3 protein: AWSPGGSSTDTQY
V gene: TRBV30; J gene: TRBJ1-4; CDR3 protein: ACINSYGPEKLF
V gene: TRBV6-1; J gene: TRBJ2-3; CDR3 protein: ASSDPSGAYTDTQY
V gene: TRBV19; J gene: TRBJ2-7; CDR3 protein: ASSIWTSDEQY
V gene: TRBV11-2; J gene: TRBJ2-1; CDR3 protein: ASSSWELASSCNEQF
V gene: TRBV7-9; J gene: TRBJ2-1; CDR3 protein: ASSPPGGGLRYNEQF
V gene: TRBV11-2; J gene: TRBJ2-1; CDR3 protein: ASSHQAGAYNEQF
V gene: TRBV4-1; J gene: TRBJ1-1; CDR3 protein: ASSQVQGLITEAF
V gene: TRBV7-2; J gene: TRBJ1-5; CDR3 protein: ASSVHWGGNQPQH
V gene: TRBV11-2; J gene: TRBJ2-3; CDR3 protein: ASSGGGTSTDTQY
V gene: TRBV5-6; J gene: TRBJ2-1; CDR3 protein: ASSTAQGPYNEQF
V gene: TRBV29-1; J gene: TRBJ2-5; CDR3 protein: SVEFSSAPNTGQETQY